This TCR beta chain emerged from a study of blood T cell repertoires in COVID-19. The CDR3 has 14 residues. V was trimmed by 5 bases and J by 4 bases, leaving 14 bases between them. Germline V lookup: CDR1 LGHNA, CDR2 YSLEER. The protocol was immunoSEQ multiplex PCR, while the TCRdb copy is restricted to in-frame clones and leaves out a portion. The data show 150,000 to 200,000 clones, 75% to 90% seen once. Either two negative PCRs, clearance, or symptom resolution qualified Cohort 3 donors as recovered. The TCR originated in a woman in her forties or fifties who had recovered from COVID-19. Input material: PBMCs or T cells enriched from blood (not recorded which). The chain combines TRBV4-3 with TRBJ1-2, with a possible D match to TRBD1 (6 bases). The CDR3 here is CASSVQGDGYGYTF. The CDR3 bases are TGCGCCAGCAGCGTACAGGGTGACGGCTATGGCTACACCTTC.